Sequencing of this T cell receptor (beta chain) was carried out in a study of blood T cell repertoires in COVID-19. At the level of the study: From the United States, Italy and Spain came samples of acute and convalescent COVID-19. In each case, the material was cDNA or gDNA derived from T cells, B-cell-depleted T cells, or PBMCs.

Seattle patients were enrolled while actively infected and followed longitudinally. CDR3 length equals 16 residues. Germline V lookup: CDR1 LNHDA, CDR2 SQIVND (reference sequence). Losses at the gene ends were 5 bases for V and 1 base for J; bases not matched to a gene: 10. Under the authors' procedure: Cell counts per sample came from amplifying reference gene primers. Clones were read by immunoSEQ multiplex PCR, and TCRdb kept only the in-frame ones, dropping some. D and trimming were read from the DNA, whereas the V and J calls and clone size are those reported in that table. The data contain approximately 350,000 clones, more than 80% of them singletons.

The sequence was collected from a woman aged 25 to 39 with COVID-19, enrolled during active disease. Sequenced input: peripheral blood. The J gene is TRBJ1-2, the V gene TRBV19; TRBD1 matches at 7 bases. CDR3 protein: CASSSRTGDLNYGYTF. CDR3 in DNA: TGTGCCAGTAGTTCCCGGACAGGAGACCTTAACTATGGCTACACCTTC.